The clone carrying this T cell receptor beta chain was observed a few times. The antigen is unknown. The source of the sample is a study of T cell repertoires in cytomegalovirus infection. About the study: Recently described HLA-C-restricted plus well-studied HLA-B-restricted CMV epitopes were used. Public signatures in TCR beta pointed to CMV infection and matching HLA type.

General study findings and limits: CMV-specific TCR beta clonotypes restricted by HLA-C dominated the ex vivo response.

The CDR3 length is 14 residues. V was cut by 1 base and J by 5 bases, with 11 bases left in between. The germline V gene encodes CDR1 SGHTA and CDR2 FQGNSA. TCRdb recomputed calls from the reads with MiXCR, one row per CDR3 protein. This sample carries over 250,000 distinct CDR3 sequences, about 20% of them seen once, and the ten largest clones take roughly 20%. Sequences were derived from cultured PBMCs, sampled from culture after CMV antigen stimulation. The sequence was collected from a human donor in good health (CMV status not recorded). Some clones in this sample may be carry-over from other donors' samples. V is TRBV7-2 and J is TRBJ2-5; D may be TRBD2 (5 bases). The CDR3 DNA reads as TGTGCCAGCAGCTTAGTGGGCGGGTCTGAGACCCAGTACTTC. This codes for CASSLVGGSETQYF.